A selection of T cell receptor beta chains follows, all from one sample in a study of CD8 T cells in ankylosing spondylitis. TCRdb recomputed calls from the 5' RACE reads with MiXCR, one row per CDR3 protein. The top ten hold 3.5% of the sample, which has roughly 490,000 distinct CDR3 sequences, 5.3% seen once. Sequencing was performed on blood, either unsorted or a sorted T cell fraction (not recorded which). Receptors were obtained from a male donor with ankylosing spondylitis. CDR3s include the opening cysteine and the closing phenylalanine or tryptophan. D genes are given only for firm matches. Size is stated as once, few, many or a size class.

J gene: TRBJ2-1; D gene: TRBD2; clone size: few; V gene: TRBV10-2; CDR3 length: 15; CDR3 protein: CASSDYLAGDNEQFF
J gene: TRBJ2-5; D gene: -; clone size: many; V gene: TRBV20-1; CDR3 length: 15; CDR3 protein: CSASEGGLYQETQYF
J gene: TRBJ2-3; D gene: -; clone size: many; V gene: TRBV30; CDR3 length: 13; CDR3 protein: CAWSVSAGATQYF
J gene: TRBJ1-1; D gene: TRBD1; clone size: many; V gene: TRBV6-2/TRBV6-3; CDR3 length: 15; CDR3 protein: CASSWDRISSTEAFF
J gene: TRBJ2-1; D gene: -; clone size: many; V gene: TRBV11-2; CDR3 length: 19; CDR3 protein: CASSLRQRPPGSPYNEQFF
J gene: TRBJ2-3; D gene: -; clone size: many; V gene: TRBV5-1; CDR3 length: 15; CDR3 protein: CASSPNPGSTDTQYF
J gene: TRBJ1-3; D gene: -; clone size: many; V gene: TRBV9; CDR3 length: 13; CDR3 protein: CASSGGAGNTIYF
J gene: TRBJ2-1; D gene: -; clone size: many; V gene: TRBV5-1; CDR3 length: 18; CDR3 protein: CASSRASDPQKAYNEQFF
J gene: TRBJ1-3; D gene: TRBD1; clone size: many; V gene: TRBV7-2; CDR3 length: 16; CDR3 protein: CASSTRQGLSGNTIYF
J gene: TRBJ2-1; D gene: -; clone size: many; V gene: TRBV12-3/TRBV12-4; CDR3 length: 16; CDR3 protein: CASRPPGQWAFGEQFF
J gene: TRBJ1-4; D gene: -; clone size: many; V gene: TRBV20-1; CDR3 length: 13; CDR3 protein: CSARAGYNEKLFF
J gene: TRBJ1-1; D gene: -; clone size: many; V gene: TRBV4-3; CDR3 length: 13; CDR3 protein: CASSPLLFSEAFF
J gene: TRBJ1-2; D gene: TRBD1; clone size: many; V gene: TRBV4-3; CDR3 length: 15; CDR3 protein: CASSPDRVVNYGYTF